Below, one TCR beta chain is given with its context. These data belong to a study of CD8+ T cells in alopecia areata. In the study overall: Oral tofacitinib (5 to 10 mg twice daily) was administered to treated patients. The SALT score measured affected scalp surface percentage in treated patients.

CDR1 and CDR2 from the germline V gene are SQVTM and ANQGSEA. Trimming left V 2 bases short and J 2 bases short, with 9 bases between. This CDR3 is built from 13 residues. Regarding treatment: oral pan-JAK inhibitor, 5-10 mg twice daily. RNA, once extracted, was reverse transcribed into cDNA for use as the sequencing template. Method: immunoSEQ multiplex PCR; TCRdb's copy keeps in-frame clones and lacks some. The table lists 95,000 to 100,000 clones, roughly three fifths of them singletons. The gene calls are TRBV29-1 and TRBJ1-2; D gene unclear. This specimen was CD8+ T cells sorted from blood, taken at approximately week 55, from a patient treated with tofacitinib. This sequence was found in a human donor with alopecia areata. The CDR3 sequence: CSVESSQNYGYTF. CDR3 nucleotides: TGCAGCGTTGAATCGAGCCAGAACTATGGCTACACCTTC.